This is a list of T cell receptor beta chains from one sample in a study of CD8 T cells in Susac syndrome. TCRdb independently ran MiXCR on the immunoSEQ multiplex PCR reads; one entry per CDR3 protein. The repertoire has 300,000 or so distinct CDR3 sequences, approximately 90% of them found once; the top ten carry roughly 0.059%. Sequenced: CD4+ T cells from PBMCs. The source of these receptors is a human donor with multiple sclerosis. CDR3s include the opening cysteine and the closing phenylalanine or tryptophan. A D gene is named only where the DNA matches it firmly. A clone size is listed for some rows: how often the clone was seen (once, few, many), or a class if it is expanded.

CDR3 protein: CASSQGGQTGNTIYF; CDR3 DNA: TGTGCCAGCAGCCAAGGGGGACAGACTGGAAACACCATATATTTT; CDR3 length: 15; J gene: TRBJ1-3; D gene: TRBD1; clone size: .; V gene: TRBV3-1
CDR3 protein: CASSPWTGYYEQYF; CDR3 DNA: TGTGCCAGCAGTCCTTGGACAGGTTACTACGAGCAGTACTTC; CDR3 length: 14; J gene: TRBJ2-7; D gene: TRBD1; clone size: .; V gene: TRBV6-2/TRBV6-3
CDR3 protein: CSATGGVRGTQYF; CDR3 DNA: TGCAGCGCCACCGGAGGGGTACGAGGGACCCAGTACTTC; CDR3 length: 13; J gene: TRBJ2-5; D gene: .; clone size: .; V gene: TRBV29-1
CDR3 protein: CASSSRTIREEKLFF; CDR3 DNA: TGTGCCAGCAGCTCCCGGACGATAAGGGAAGAAAAACTGTTTTTT; CDR3 length: 15; J gene: TRBJ1-4; D gene: .; clone size: .; V gene: TRBV7-9
CDR3 protein: CASSQKSPQRSLGYAQYF; CDR3 DNA: TGTGCCAGCAGCCAAAAATCCCCACAGCGCAGTTTAGGGTACGCCCAGTACTTC; CDR3 length: 18; J gene: TRBJ2-5; D gene: .; clone size: .; V gene: TRBV3-1
CDR3 protein: CSVDRLAGGETQYF; CDR3 DNA: TGCAGCGTTGACCGACTAGCGGGGGGTGAGACCCAGTACTTC; CDR3 length: 14; J gene: TRBJ2-5; D gene: TRBD2; clone size: .; V gene: TRBV29-1
CDR3 protein: CASSEAIAGRYEQYF; CDR3 DNA: TGTGCCAGCAGTGAGGCTATAGCGGGACGCTACGAGCAGTACTTC; CDR3 length: 15; J gene: TRBJ2-7; D gene: TRBD2; clone size: .; V gene: TRBV28
CDR3 protein: CASSSTFSGANVLTF; CDR3 DNA: TGTGCCAGCAGCTCTACATTCTCTGGGGCCAACGTCCTGACTTTC; CDR3 length: 15; J gene: TRBJ2-6; D gene: .; clone size: .; V gene: TRBV7-3
CDR3 protein: CASSWMGGLAEETQYF; CDR3 DNA: TGCGCCAGCAGCTGGATGGGAGGACTAGCGGAAGAGACCCAGTACTTC; CDR3 length: 16; J gene: TRBJ2-5; D gene: TRBD2; clone size: .; V gene: TRBV5-1
CDR3 protein: CASNRGSGRLLYNEQFF; CDR3 DNA: TGTGCCAGCAACCGGGGGAGCGGGAGGCTACTTTACAATGAGCAGTTCTTC; CDR3 length: 17; J gene: TRBJ2-1; D gene: TRBD2; clone size: .; V gene: TRBV12-3/TRBV12-4
CDR3 protein: CASRPAGTDYGYTF; CDR3 DNA: TGTGCCAGCAGGCCGGCCGGGACGGACTATGGCTACACCTTC; CDR3 length: 14; J gene: TRBJ1-2; D gene: .; clone size: .; V gene: TRBV7-2
CDR3 protein: CASSYGRDRDSYEQYF; CDR3 DNA: TGTGCCAGCAGTTATGGCAGGGACAGGGACTCCTACGAGCAGTACTTC; CDR3 length: 16; J gene: TRBJ2-7; D gene: TRBD1; clone size: few; V gene: TRBV6-2/TRBV6-3
CDR3 protein: CASSLAPPGNTEAFF; CDR3 DNA: TGTGCCAGCAGCTTAGCCCCGCCTGGGAACACTGAAGCTTTCTTT; CDR3 length: 15; J gene: TRBJ1-1; D gene: .; clone size: once; V gene: TRBV7-9
CDR3 protein: CASSRFRDRGLWRGYTF; CDR3 DNA: TGTGCCAGCAGCAGATTCCGGGACAGGGGGTTGTGGCGCGGCTACACCTTC; CDR3 length: 17; J gene: TRBJ1-2; D gene: TRBD1; clone size: .; V gene: TRBV5-6
CDR3 protein: CASTMPEISTDTQYF; CDR3 DNA: TGTGCCAGCACCATGCCCGAAATAAGCACAGATACGCAGTATTTT; CDR3 length: 15; J gene: TRBJ2-3; D gene: .; clone size: .; V gene: TRBV7-2
CDR3 protein: CASSAGTGVYNEQFF; CDR3 DNA: TGTGCCAGCAGCGCCGGGACAGGGGTCTACAATGAGCAGTTCTTC; CDR3 length: 15; J gene: TRBJ2-1; D gene: TRBD1; clone size: .; V gene: TRBV2
CDR3 protein: CASSQDIGRRPNGYTF; CDR3 DNA: TGTGCCAGCAGCCAAGATATCGGCAGGCGACCAAATGGCTACACCTTC; CDR3 length: 16; J gene: TRBJ1-2; D gene: .; clone size: .; V gene: TRBV4-2
CDR3 protein: CASTPYHRAFRGTEAFF; CDR3 DNA: TGTGCCAGCACCCCTTACCATAGGGCTTTTCGGGGGACTGAAGCTTTCTTT; CDR3 length: 17; J gene: TRBJ1-1; D gene: .; clone size: .; V gene: TRBV4-2
CDR3 protein: CASSVGVLGRQETQYF; CDR3 DNA: TGTGCCAGCAGTGTTGGCGTACTGGGACGGCAAGAGACCCAGTACTTC; CDR3 length: 16; J gene: TRBJ2-5; D gene: .; clone size: .; V gene: TRBV25-1
CDR3 protein: CASSEIIWLATGTYNEQFF; CDR3 DNA: TGTGCCAGCAGTGAAATAATCTGGCTAGCGACGGGGACCTACAATGAGCAGTTCTTC; CDR3 length: 19; J gene: TRBJ2-1; D gene: .; clone size: .; V gene: TRBV2
CDR3 protein: CASSEGVLSSTDTQYF; CDR3 DNA: TGTGCCAGCAGCGAAGGGGTTCTATCTAGCACAGATACGCAGTATTTT; CDR3 length: 16; J gene: TRBJ2-3; D gene: .; clone size: .; V gene: TRBV9
CDR3 protein: CATSEAGSTYTGELFF; CDR3 DNA: TGTGCCACCAGTGAGGCGGGATCAACCTACACCGGGGAGCTGTTTTTT; CDR3 length: 16; J gene: TRBJ2-2; D gene: .; clone size: few; V gene: TRBV24-1
CDR3 protein: CAWKLGTYLGLGNGYTF; CDR3 DNA: TGTGCCTGGAAATTAGGGACCTACCTGGGACTGGGAAATGGCTACACCTTC; CDR3 length: 17; J gene: TRBJ1-2; D gene: .; clone size: .; V gene: TRBV30
CDR3 protein: CAWDSGGGTEAFF; CDR3 DNA: TGTGCCTGGGACTCAGGGGGCGGCACTGAAGCTTTCTTT; CDR3 length: 13; J gene: TRBJ1-1; D gene: TRBD1; clone size: .; V gene: TRBV30
CDR3 protein: CASSLRGAFSYEQYF; CDR3 DNA: TGTGCCAGCAGCTTAAGGGGGGCCTTCTCCTACGAGCAGTACTTC; CDR3 length: 15; J gene: TRBJ2-7; D gene: .; clone size: .; V gene: TRBV7-9
CDR3 protein: CSADPGQGVGGYTF; CDR3 DNA: TGCAGTGCTGATCCGGGACAGGGGGTAGGAGGCTACACCTTC; CDR3 length: 14; J gene: TRBJ1-2; D gene: TRBD1; clone size: .; V gene: TRBV20-1
CDR3 protein: CASSLDVTSVPGELFF; CDR3 DNA: TGCGCCAGCAGCTTGGACGTGACTAGCGTTCCCGGGGAGCTGTTTTTT; CDR3 length: 16; J gene: TRBJ2-2; D gene: TRBD2; clone size: .; V gene: TRBV5-1
CDR3 protein: CASSPGGLASHEQFF; CDR3 DNA: TGTGCCAGCAGCCCCGGAGGACTAGCTTCGCATGAGCAGTTCTTC; CDR3 length: 15; J gene: TRBJ2-1; D gene: TRBD2; clone size: .; V gene: TRBV5-6
CDR3 protein: CASSLGQVTNEKLFF; CDR3 DNA: TGTGCCAGCAGCTTAGGGCAGGTTACTAATGAAAAACTGTTTTTT; CDR3 length: 15; J gene: TRBJ1-4; D gene: .; clone size: .; V gene: TRBV7-8